This T cell receptor beta chain was found in a study of OX40 agonist ivuxolimab in advanced cancers. In the study overall: Melanoma, hepatocellular carcinoma, head and neck or renal cell cancer occurred in dose-escalation patients. Study-wide findings and caveats: Dosing at 0.1 to 3.0 mg/kg was accompanied by clonal expansion of CD4+ and CD8+ blood T cells by week 6.

As regards this clone: Its antigen is unidentified.

TCRdb's table, derived via immunoSEQ multiplex PCR, lists solely in-frame clones and lacks some. The data show just under 45,000 clones, roughly 80% seen once. Germline CDR1 and CDR2: MNHEY and SVGAGI. The CDR3 contains 12 residues. V dropped 3 bases and J dropped 6 bases, with 8 bases sitting between them. The sequencing here drew on CD4+ or CD8+ T cells sorted from blood, taken in a trial of the OX40 agonist ivuxolimab. The TCR was taken from an adult with an advanced solid tumor such as melanoma, head and neck, liver or kidney cancer. The genes are TRBV6-5 and TRBJ1-2; D is unclear. The CDR3 DNA follows: TGTGCCAGCAGTTATCCCCCTGATGGCTACACCTTC. It is translated as CASSYPPDGYTF.